Each of the 27 T cell receptor beta chains below was sequenced from the same sample in a study of T cell repertoires in cytomegalovirus infection. These receptors are not linked to any known antigen. Each CDR3 protein gets one entry after TCRdb re-called the reads with MiXCR. The sample carries some 480,000 distinct CDR3 sequences, more than 30% recorded once. This specimen consisted of cultured PBMCs, obtained from culture after CMV antigen stimulation. These TCRs come from a human donor in good health (CMV status not recorded). Some clones in this sample may be carry-over from other donors' samples.

The rearrangement joins TRBV5-4 to TRBJ2-1; tentative D call: TRBD1 (6 bases). Trimming took off 0 bases at V and 10 bases at J, with 11 bases between the two ends. This CDR3 is built from 13 residues. From germline, CDR1 is SGHNT and CDR2 YYREEE (reference sequence). Here the CDR3 DNA reads TGTGCCAGCAGCTTGGTCCGGACAGAAGAGCAGTTCTTC. Translating it yields CASSLVRTEEQFF.

This chain joins TRBV15 and TRBJ1-1; D is perhaps TRBD1 (5 bases). The germline V gene has CDR1 LNHNV and CDR2 YYDKDF (reference sequence). The CDR3 contains 15 residues. V was clipped by 0 bases and J by 2 bases, with 10 bases between them. CDR3 amino acids: CATSRDLDSNTEAFF. Here the CDR3 DNA reads TGTGCCACCAGCAGAGACCTAGACAGCAACACTGAAGCTTTCTTT.

In its sample, this clonotype was seen many times. The chain couples TRBV7-2 to TRBJ2-3; either TRBD1 or TRBD2 may fit D (5 bases each). V shed 5 bases and J shed 0 bases, with 9 bases lying between them. Germline V CDR1 and CDR2: SGHTA, FQGNSA. This CDR3 is 14 amino acids long. The CDR3 is CASSPGASTDTQYF. DNA for the CDR3: TGTGCCAGCAGCCCCGGGGCAAGCACAGATACGCAGTATTTT.

This rearrangement joins TRBV7-2 to TRBJ2-3, with 8 bases identical to TRBD2. V was pared by 3 bases and J by 7 bases, with 3 bases of the junction left unmatched. CDR1 and CDR2 from the germline V gene are SGHTA and FQGNSA. The CDR3 sequence is 13 residues long. The CDR3 spells CASSFQRENTQYF. The DNA for the CDR3 is TGTGCCAGCAGCTTCCAGCGGGAGAATACGCAGTATTTT.

In this sample, this clonotype turned up a few times. The chain uses TRBV4-1 and TRBJ1-3, with D possibly matching TRBD1 (5 bases). Germline lookup yields CDR1 MGHRA and CDR2 YSYEKL. This CDR3 comprises 14 residues. Trimming removed 1 base from V and 8 bases from J, with 12 bases in between. The CDR3 sequence: CASSQATLGDTIYF. The CDR3 coding sequence is TGCGCCAGCAGCCAAGCCACTCTAGGGGACACCATATATTTT.

J is TRBJ2-7 and V is TRBV4-1; D gene unclear. Between the trimmed V and J ends, which lost 6 bases and 0 bases, there was a span of 21 bases. The CDR3 has 17 amino acids. The germline V gene has CDR1 MGHRA and CDR2 YSYEKL. The CDR3 reads CASRRTGGGPSSYEQYF. CDR3 bases: TGCGCCAGCAGGAGGACCGGCGGCGGACCTAGCTCCTACGAGCAGTACTTC.

This clonotype appeared many times. The rearrangement uses TRBV7-2 and TRBJ2-1; the D gene is possibly TRBD2 (5 bases). The CDR3 contains 16 residues. The germline V and J ends were trimmed by 3 bases and 6 bases, with 18 bases remaining between them. Germline V CDR1 and CDR2: SGHTA, FQGNSA. The CDR3 bases are TGTGCCAGCAGCTTTTCCCCCGGCCTTGAGGGCAATGAGCAGTTCTTC. Its protein product is CASSFSPGLEGNEQFF.

This clonotype was seen once. V and J are TRBV19 and TRBJ1-5; D may be TRBD1 (6 bases). CDR3 length: 17 residues. CDR1 and CDR2 from the germline V gene are LNHDA and SQIVND (reference sequence). V was clipped by 4 bases and J by 2 bases, with 18 bases between them. The CDR3 loop is CASSTGSGAGGNQPQHF. For the CDR3, the DNA is TGTGCCAGTAGTACCGGCTCAGGGGCCGGCGGCAATCAGCCCCAGCATTTT. Using reference TRBV19 and TRBJ1-5 for the parts outside the CDR3, the full variable domain is DGGITQSPKYLFRKEGQNVTLSCEQNLNHDAMYWYRQDPGQGLRLIYYSQIVNDFQKGDIAEGYSVSREKKESFPLTVTSAQKNPTAFYLCASSTGSGAGGNQPQHFGDGTRLSIL.

The sample holds a few counts of this clonotype. CDR3 loop: CAWKSGTRAEMPQHF. In DNA form, the CDR3 reads TGTGCCTGGAAATCCGGGACTCGTGCGGAAATGCCCCAGCATTTT. The chain joins TRBV30 to TRBJ1-5; maybe TRBD1 (5 bases). In germline, CDR1 is GTSNPN, CDR2 SVGIG (reference sequence). V was pared by 4 bases and J by 9 bases, with 22 bases between. The CDR3 spans 15 residues.

For the CDR3, the DNA is TGTGCCAGCAGCCTCCTCAGGGGAAGCGGGGAGCTGTTTTTT. The encoded protein is CASSLLRGSGELFF. The chain combines TRBV4-2 with TRBJ2-2; TRBD1 might be the D (6 bases). Germline V gene sequence: CDR1 LGHNA, CDR2 YNFKEQ. With 4 bases removed from V and 7 bases from J, the gap between germline ends came to 13 bases. The CDR3 has 14 residues.

This sequence joins TRBV11-3 and TRBJ2-3, with 15 nucleotides matching TRBD2. The CDR3 runs to 16 residues. V shed 5 bases, J shed 3 bases, and the junction held 3 bases outside the gene matches. CDR1 is SGHNT and CDR2 is YENEEA in the germline V gene. The CDR3 coding sequence is TGTGCCAGCAGCCGAGGGACTAGCGGGAGGACAGATACGCAGTATTTT. Its protein is CASSRGTSGRTDTQYF.

The V gene is TRBV5-1, the J gene TRBJ2-7, with 7 bases that match TRBD2. Germline V lookup: CDR1 SGHRS, CDR2 YFSETQ. CDR3 size: 15 residues. V lost 9 bases to trimming and J lost 6 bases; unmatched junction nucleotides: 18. Written as DNA, the CDR3 is TGCGCCAACCCAGGGTGGGGGGGAGATTTTCCCGAGCAGTACGTC. It is translated as CANPGWGGDFPEQYV.

CDR3 sequence: CASSVQNTGELFF. DNA for the CDR3: TGTGCCAGCAGTGTGCAGAACACCGGGGAGCTGTTTTTT. The rearrangement links TRBV25-1 to TRBJ2-2; no reliable D call. Germline V gene sequence: CDR1 MGHDK, CDR2 SYGVNS. CDR3 length: 13 residues. V was trimmed by 4 bases and J by 1 base, leaving 4 bases between them.

V usage is TRBV27 and J usage is TRBJ1-5, with D unclear. CDR3 length: 14 amino acids. Germline loops: CDR1 MNHEY, CDR2 SMNVEV (reference sequence). V was trimmed by 5 bases and J by 11 bases, leaving 19 bases between them. The CDR3 here is CASSPIGEFGAQHF. DNA of the CDR3: TGTGCCAGCAGTCCAATCGGGGAGTTTGGGGCCCAGCATTTT.

This chain connects TRBV9 to TRBJ2-1; 11 positions agree with TRBD2. After removal of 4 bases from V and 6 bases from J, the junction contained 6 bases not matched to a gene. The V gene's germline CDR1 is SGDLS and CDR2 YYNGEE. The length of the CDR3 is 15 residues. CDR3 sequence (DNA): TGTGCCAGCAGCTCACTAGCGGGAGAGCCCAATGAGCAGTTCTTC. Protein: CASSSLAGEPNEQFF.

The DNA of the CDR3 is TGTGCCAGCAGTTACTCTTGGAGTACTCCAGATACGCAGTATTTT. It specifies CASSYSWSTPDTQYF. The V and J genes are TRBV6-5 and TRBJ2-3; D is uncertain. Germline-derived CDR1 and CDR2 are MNHEY and SVGAGI. This CDR3 has 15 amino acids. Trimming took 0 bases from V and 4 from J, leaving 11 bases between them.

This clonotype was observed a handful of times. This sequence joins TRBV19 and TRBJ1-2; D might be TRBD1 (6 bases). Germline CDR1 reads LNHDA; CDR2 reads SQIVND (reference sequence). V dropped 6 bases and J dropped 5 bases, with 16 bases sitting between them. This CDR3 spans 14 amino acids. CDR3 region: CASSPSGGQYGYTF. In DNA, the CDR3 is TGTGCCAGTAGCCCGTCGGGGGGCCAATATGGCTACACCTTC.

A few counts support this clonotype. The chain has TRBV6-1 and TRBJ2-1, with 9 nucleotides matching TRBD2. The J segment lost 6 bases and the V segment lost 6 bases, leaving 15 bases of the junction unmatched. Germline V lookup: CDR1 MNHNS, CDR2 SASEGT. The CDR3 contains 17 residues. The CDR3: CASSKLLAGRASNEQFF. Here the CDR3 DNA reads TGTGCCAGCAGCAAACTTCTAGCGGGAAGGGCCTCCAATGAGCAGTTCTTC.

The V and J genes are TRBV2 and TRBJ1-2, with 9 positions matching TRBD1. J was trimmed by 7 bases and V by 6 bases; bases with no gene match: 6. The CDR3 is 13 amino acids. Germline loops: CDR1 SNHLY, CDR2 FYNNEI. The CDR3 coding sequence is TGTGCCAGCAGGGCGGGACAGGGAATTGGCTACACCTTC. This sequence encodes CASRAGQGIGYTF.

The chain recombines TRBV27 with TRBJ2-6; a weak D match, TRBD1 (6 bases). V gave up 5 bases and J gave up 0 bases, with 11 bases separating them. The CDR3 contains 16 residues. CDR1 MNHEY and CDR2 SMNVEV come from the germline V gene (reference sequence). In nucleotides, the CDR3 is TGTGCCAGCAGTGGCAGGGGAACCTCTGGGGCCAACGTCCTGACTTTC. This translates into CASSGRGTSGANVLTF.

The chain uses TRBV7-2 and TRBJ1-5; D call uncertain. The length of the CDR3 is 16 residues. V was pared by 5 bases and J by 4 bases, with 18 bases between. Germline values: CDR1 SGHTA, CDR2 FQGNSA. In nucleotides, the CDR3 is TGTGCCAGCAGCCCCCCGGGTTTCGTAGCTAATCAGCCCCAGCATTTT. Its translation: CASSPPGFVANQPQHF.

This clonotype has more than one count but fewer than ten. The chain carries TRBV2 and TRBJ2-5; 13 nucleotides align to TRBD2. The germline CDR1 and CDR2 sequences are SNHLY and FYNNEI. The CDR3 totals 16 residues. Trimming at V came to 6 bases and at J to 1 base, leaving 5 bases not matched to a gene. The CDR3 spells CASRPTSGRAQETQYF. In DNA form, the CDR3 reads TGTGCCAGCAGGCCTACTAGCGGGAGGGCCCAAGAGACCCAGTACTTC.

This clonotype was found many times. The V and J genes are TRBV7-6 and TRBJ2-5, with a tentative D call TRBD1 (6 bases). In germline, CDR1 is SGHVS, CDR2 FNYEAQ. This CDR3 spans 12 amino acids. V was clipped by 8 bases and J by 2 bases, with 9 bases between them. CDR3 loop: CASGDMQETQYF. In nucleotides, the CDR3 is TGTGCCAGCGGGGACATGCAAGAGACCCAGTACTTC.

The V gene is TRBV11-2, the J gene TRBJ2-6; 8 bases line up with TRBD2. CDR1 SGHAT and CDR2 FQNNGV come from the germline V gene. The CDR3 covers 17 residues. With 6 bases clipped from V and 0 bases from J, the junction kept 7 bases outside the gene matches. The DNA for the CDR3 is TGTGCCAGCAGGGTCGGGAGGGGTATCTCTGGGGCCAACGTCCTGACTTTC. This translates into CASRVGRGISGANVLTF.

This chain links TRBV20-1 with TRBJ1-2; D is possibly TRBD1 (6 bases). There are 13 residues in the CDR3. The germline V gene has CDR1 DFQATT and CDR2 SNEGSKA (reference sequence). Trimming took 6 bases from V and 4 from J, leaving 15 bases between them. The CDR3 sequence: CSAQPGQLYGYTF. In nucleotides, the CDR3 is TGCAGTGCCCAGCCCGGACAGCTCTATGGCTACACCTTC.

V is TRBV7-2 and J is TRBJ1-1; possible D gene TRBD1, 5 bases. The germline V gene has CDR1 SGHTA and CDR2 FQGNSA. This CDR3 is 13 amino acids long. V was pared by 1 base and J by 8 bases, with 11 bases between. This CDR3 is CASSLERTREAFF. In DNA form, the CDR3 reads TGTGCCAGCAGCTTAGAGAGGACACGGGAAGCTTTCTTT.

This clonotype was observed a few times. J is TRBJ2-4 and V is TRBV6-5; perhaps TRBD1 as D (5 bases). The CDR3 sequence is 16 residues long. CDR1 is MNHEY and CDR2 is SVGAGI in the germline V gene. Trimming stripped 5 bases from V and 1 base from J, with 15 bases between. The CDR3 DNA sequence: TGTGCCAGCAGTAACCGACAGCCCCAGGCCAAAAACATTCAGTACTTC. Residues: CASSNRQPQAKNIQYF.